One sample yielded the 6 T cell receptor beta chains listed below, sequenced in a study of cytomegalovirus exposure and HLA in healthy donors. The PCR employed 60 Vbeta primers together with 13 Jbeta primers. TCRdb's table, derived via immunoSEQ multiplex PCR, lists solely in-frame clones and lacks some. The repertoire includes about 120,000 clones, more than 60% of them detected once, and around 8.8% sits in the top ten. What was sequenced was PBMCs. These receptors originate from a woman between 35 and 50 years old in good health and CMV-seropositive.

V gene TRBV18 combines with J gene TRBJ1-5; no clear D. Germline V lookup: CDR1 KGHSH, CDR2 LQKENI. V gave up 3 bases and J gave up 0 bases, with 12 bases separating them. The CDR3 length is 16 residues. The CDR3 spells CASSPEQPLSNQPQHF. The CDR3 bases are TGTGCCAGCTCACCGGAGCAGCCCCTTAGCAATCAGCCCCAGCATTTT.

The chain combines TRBV27 with TRBJ2-4; D is ambiguous. Germline CDR1 is MNHEY and CDR2 is SMNVEV (reference sequence). Trimming pared 6 bases from V and 3 bases from J, leaving 9 bases between. The CDR3 covers 13 residues. The CDR3 DNA reads as TGTGCCAGCAGCTTCTCTGTCAAAAACATTCAGTACTTC. Encoded protein: CASSFSVKNIQYF.

The chain links TRBV5-4 to TRBJ1-2, with 8 bases identical to TRBD1. Looked up from germline, CDR1 is SGHNT and CDR2 is YYREEE (reference sequence). V shed 5 bases, J shed 3 bases, and the junction held 12 bases outside the gene matches. The CDR3 is 16 amino acids. CDR3 DNA: TGTGCCAGCAGTCCCCCCGTGACAGGGGAGTACTATGGCTACACCTTC. It encodes CASSPPVTGEYYGYTF.

Details on this clone: At one end, the junction sequence differs from germline, possibly due to a read error. The rearrangement links TRBV7-9 to TRBJ2-7; 8 bases agree with TRBD2. Germline V gene lookup returns CDR1 SEHNR and CDR2 FQNEAQ (reference sequence). The CDR3 length is 14 residues. Written as DNA, the CDR3 is TGTTCCAGCAGCTTTCCTCAAGCGGGGGACGAGCAGTACTTC. It translates to CSSSFPQAGDEQYF.

V is TRBV7-2 and J is TRBJ1-5; D gene ambiguous. There are 12 residues in the CDR3. Germline lookup yields CDR1 SGHTA and CDR2 FQGNSA. V dropped 1 base and J dropped 6 bases, with 4 bases sitting between them. The CDR3 region is CASSLGGQPQHF. DNA of the CDR3: TGTGCCAGCAGCTTAGGAGGTCAGCCCCAGCATTTT. Filled out from reference TRBV7-2 and TRBJ1-5, the complete variable domain reads GAGVSQSPSNKVTEKGKDVELRCDPISGHTALYWYRQSLGQGLEFLIYFQGNSAPDKSGLPSDRFSAERTGGSVSTLTIQRTQQEDSAVYLCASSLGGQPQHFGDGTRLSIL.

The chain carries TRBV27 and TRBJ1-1, with D maybe TRBD1 (6 bases). The CDR3 runs 14 residues. The ends were cut back, 6 bases at V and 5 bases at J, with 16 bases in the middle. Per the germline V gene, CDR1 is MNHEY and CDR2 is SMNVEV (reference sequence). The CDR3 nucleotides read TGTGCCAGCAGGTCTCCGGGACAATCGACTGAAGCTTTCTTT. Protein: CASRSPGQSTEAFF.